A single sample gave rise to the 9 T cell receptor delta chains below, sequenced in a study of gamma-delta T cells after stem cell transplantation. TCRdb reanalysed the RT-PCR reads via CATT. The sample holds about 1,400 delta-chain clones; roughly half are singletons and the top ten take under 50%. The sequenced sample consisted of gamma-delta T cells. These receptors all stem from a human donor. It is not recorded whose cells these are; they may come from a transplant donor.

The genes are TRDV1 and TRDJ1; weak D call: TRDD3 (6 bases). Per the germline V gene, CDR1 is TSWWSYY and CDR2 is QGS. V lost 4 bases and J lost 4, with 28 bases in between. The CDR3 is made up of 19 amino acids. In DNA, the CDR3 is TGTGCTCTTGGGGCTTCCCCCTTAATGGATACCGCTCGGAGCGATAAACTCATCTTT. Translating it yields CALGASPLMDTARSDKLIF.

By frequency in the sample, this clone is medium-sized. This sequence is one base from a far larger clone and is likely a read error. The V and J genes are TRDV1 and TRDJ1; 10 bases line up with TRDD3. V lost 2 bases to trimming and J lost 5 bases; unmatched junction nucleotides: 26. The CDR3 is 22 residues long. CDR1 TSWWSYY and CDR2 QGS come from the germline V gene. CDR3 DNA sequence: TGTGCTCTTGGGGAAAGTCCTTCCCCCCGTCGGTGGGGGATACCCCACGGGGATAAACTCATCTTT. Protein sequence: CALGESPSPRRWGIPHGDKLIF.

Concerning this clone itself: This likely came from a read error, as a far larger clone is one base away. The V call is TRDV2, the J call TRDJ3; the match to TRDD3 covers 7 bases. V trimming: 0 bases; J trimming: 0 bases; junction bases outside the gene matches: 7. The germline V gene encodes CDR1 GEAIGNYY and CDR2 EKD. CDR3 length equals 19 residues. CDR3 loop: CACDTGGFTGSWDTRQMFF. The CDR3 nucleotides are TGTGCCTGTGACACCGGGGGATTCACCGGCTCCTGGGACACCCGACAGATGTTTTTC.

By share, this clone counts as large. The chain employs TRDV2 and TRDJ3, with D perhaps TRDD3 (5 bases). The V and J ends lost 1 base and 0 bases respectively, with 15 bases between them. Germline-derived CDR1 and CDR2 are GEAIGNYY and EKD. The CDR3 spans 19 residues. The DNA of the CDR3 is TGTGCCTGTGACACGTCAGGGATTCCGAGCTCCTGGGACACCCGACAGATGTTTTTC. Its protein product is CACDTSGIPSSWDTRQMFF.

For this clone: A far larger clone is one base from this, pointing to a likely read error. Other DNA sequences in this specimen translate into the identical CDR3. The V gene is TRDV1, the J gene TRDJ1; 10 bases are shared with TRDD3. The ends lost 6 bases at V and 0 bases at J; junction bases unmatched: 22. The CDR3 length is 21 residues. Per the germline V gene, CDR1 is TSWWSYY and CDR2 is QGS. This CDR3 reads CALGGAVLLGDWIPDTDKLIF. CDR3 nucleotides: TGTGCTCTTGGTGGAGCGGTTCTACTGGGGGATTGGATCCCTGACACCGATAAACTCATCTTT.

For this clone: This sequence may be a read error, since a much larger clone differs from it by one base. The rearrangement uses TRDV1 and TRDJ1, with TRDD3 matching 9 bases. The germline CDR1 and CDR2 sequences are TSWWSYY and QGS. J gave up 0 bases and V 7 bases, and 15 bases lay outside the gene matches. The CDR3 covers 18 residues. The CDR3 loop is CALVPPGGDTPYTDKLIF. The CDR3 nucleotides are TGTGCTCTTGTACCGCCGGGGGGGGATACCCCTTACACCGATAAACTCATCTTT.

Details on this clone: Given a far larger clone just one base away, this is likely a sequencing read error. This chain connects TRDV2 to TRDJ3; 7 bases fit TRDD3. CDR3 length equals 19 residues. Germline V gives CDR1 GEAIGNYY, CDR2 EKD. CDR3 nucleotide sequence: TGTGCCTGTGGCACCGGGGGATTCTCCGGCTCCTGGGACACCCGACAGATGTTTTTC. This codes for CACGTGGFSGSWDTRQMFF.

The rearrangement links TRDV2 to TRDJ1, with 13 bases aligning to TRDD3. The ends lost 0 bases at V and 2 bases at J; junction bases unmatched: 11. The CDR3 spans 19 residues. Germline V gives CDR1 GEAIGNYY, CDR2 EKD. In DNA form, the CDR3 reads TGTGCCTGTGACACCCTTCGACTGGGGGATACGAATCGGACCGATAAACTCATCTTT. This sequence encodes CACDTLRLGDTNRTDKLIF.

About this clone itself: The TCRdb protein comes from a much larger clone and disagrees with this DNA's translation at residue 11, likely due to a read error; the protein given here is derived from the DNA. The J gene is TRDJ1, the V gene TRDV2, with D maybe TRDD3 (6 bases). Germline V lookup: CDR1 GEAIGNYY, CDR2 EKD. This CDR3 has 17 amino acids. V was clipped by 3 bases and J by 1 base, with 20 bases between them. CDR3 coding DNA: TGTGCCTGTGACTCGGTCGTGGGGGCCCAGTGCACCGATAAACTCATCTTT. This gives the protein CACDSVVGAQCTDKLIF.